The rows below give T cell receptor beta chains drawn from one sample of a study of control samples from healthy donors and cancer patients. Libraries were prepared by immunoSEQ multiplex PCR; TCRdb keeps only in-frame clonotypes and omits some of them. Of roughly 100,000 clones listed, approximately 90% are singletons. The sequenced sample consisted of blood. Receptors originate from a young woman in good health. The CDR3 runs from the conserved cysteine through the conserved F or W. D genes are given only for firm matches. Size is omitted from some rows. Given values are once, few, many or a class for expanded clones.

D gene: NA
J gene: TRBJ1-1
V gene: TRBV5-5
clone size: NA
CDR3 protein: CASSWTRGGGTEAFF
CDR3 DNA: TGTGCCAGCAGCTGGACTAGGGGCGGAGGGACTGAAGCTTTCTTT

D gene: TRBD1
J gene: TRBJ1-4
V gene: TRBV9
clone size: NA
CDR3 protein: CASSAQGAGDEKLFF
CDR3 DNA: TGTGCCAGCAGCGCGCAGGGGGCCGGGGATGAAAAACTGTTTTTT

D gene: NA
J gene: TRBJ1-2
V gene: TRBV11-2
clone size: NA
CDR3 protein: CASSSLVGVNYGYTF
CDR3 DNA: TGTGCCAGCAGCTCACTCGTTGGGGTAAACTATGGCTACACCTTC

D gene: NA
J gene: TRBJ2-7
V gene: TRBV15
clone size: NA
CDR3 protein: CATSRETTYEQYF
CDR3 DNA: TGTGCCACCAGCAGGGAGACTACCTACGAGCAGTACTTC

D gene: TRBD1
J gene: TRBJ1-1
V gene: TRBV5-5
clone size: NA
CDR3 protein: CASITGGNTEAFF
CDR3 DNA: TGTGCCAGTATCACAGGGGGCAACACTGAAGCTTTCTTT

D gene: TRBD1
J gene: TRBJ1-2
V gene: TRBV28
clone size: NA
CDR3 protein: CASRTQGSYGYTF
CDR3 DNA: TGTGCCAGCAGGACACAGGGGAGCTATGGCTACACCTTC

D gene: NA
J gene: TRBJ2-7
V gene: TRBV28
clone size: NA
CDR3 protein: CASGNSYEQYF
CDR3 DNA: TGTGCCAGCGGCAATAGCTACGAGCAGTACTTC

D gene: NA
J gene: TRBJ1-1
V gene: TRBV2
clone size: NA
CDR3 protein: CASWTYNTEAFF
CDR3 DNA: TGTGCCAGCTGGACATACAACACTGAAGCTTTCTTT

D gene: TRBD2
J gene: TRBJ2-7
V gene: TRBV29-1
clone size: NA
CDR3 protein: CSVAPGGFNEQYF
CDR3 DNA: TGCAGCGTTGCCCCGGGGGGGTTCAACGAGCAGTACTTC

D gene: NA
J gene: TRBJ1-1
V gene: TRBV2
clone size: NA
CDR3 protein: CASSVSRVTLDTEAFF
CDR3 DNA: TGTGCCAGCAGTGTTTCCAGGGTGACTCTTGACACTGAAGCTTTCTTT

D gene: NA
J gene: TRBJ1-5
V gene: TRBV28
clone size: NA
CDR3 protein: CASSLTQGTLNQPQHF
CDR3 DNA: TGTGCCAGCAGTTTAACCCAGGGGACACTCAATCAGCCCCAGCATTTT

D gene: TRBD2
J gene: TRBJ2-7
V gene: TRBV10-3
clone size: NA
CDR3 protein: CAIRGAGDPYEQYF
CDR3 DNA: TGTGCCATTAGAGGGGCGGGAGACCCCTACGAGCAGTACTTC

D gene: NA
J gene: TRBJ2-1
V gene: TRBV3-1/TRBV3-2
clone size: NA
CDR3 protein: CASSHPDRDEQFF
CDR3 DNA: TGTGCCAGCAGCCACCCGGATAGGGATGAGCAGTTCTTC

D gene: NA
J gene: TRBJ2-1
V gene: TRBV4-3
clone size: NA
CDR3 protein: CASSLSEVTAKYNEQFF
CDR3 DNA: TGCGCCAGCAGCCTGTCAGAAGTTACAGCGAAATACAATGAGCAGTTCTTC

D gene: NA
J gene: TRBJ1-6
V gene: TRBV6-1
clone size: NA
CDR3 protein: CASSEVGGASNSPLHF
CDR3 DNA: TGTGCCAGCAGTGAAGTCGGGGGGGCGAGTAATTCACCCCTCCACTTT

D gene: TRBD1
J gene: TRBJ1-3
V gene: TRBV5-1
clone size: NA
CDR3 protein: CASSLETGDLGNTIYF
CDR3 DNA: TGCGCCAGCAGCTTGGAGACAGGGGACCTTGGAAACACCATATATTTT

D gene: NA
J gene: TRBJ2-7
V gene: TRBV5-4
clone size: NA
CDR3 protein: CASSFRGSSYEQYF
CDR3 DNA: TGTGCCAGCAGCTTCCGGGGGAGCTCCTACGAGCAGTACTTC

D gene: TRBD1
J gene: TRBJ1-1
V gene: TRBV25-1
clone size: NA
CDR3 protein: CASRRTGEAFF
CDR3 DNA: TGTGCCAGCAGGCGGACAGGAGAAGCTTTCTTT

D gene: TRBD1
J gene: TRBJ1-1
V gene: TRBV2
clone size: NA
CDR3 protein: CASSKDRGRDTEAFF
CDR3 DNA: TGTGCCAGCAGTAAGGACAGGGGCCGGGACACTGAAGCTTTCTTT

D gene: TRBD1
J gene: TRBJ1-6
V gene: TRBV5-1
clone size: NA
CDR3 protein: CASSLDDRGSPLHF
CDR3 DNA: TGCGCCAGCAGCTTGGACGACAGGGGTTCACCCCTCCACTTT

D gene: NA
J gene: TRBJ2-1
V gene: TRBV2
clone size: NA
CDR3 protein: CASRDVAVGRSNEQFF
CDR3 DNA: TGTGCCAGCAGGGATGTAGCGGTAGGCCGGTCTAATGAGCAGTTCTTC

D gene: TRBD2
J gene: TRBJ2-3
V gene: TRBV7-2
clone size: NA
CDR3 protein: CASSPLAGYTDTQYF
CDR3 DNA: TGTGCCAGCAGCCCGCTAGCGGGGTACACAGATACGCAGTATTTT

D gene: TRBD2
J gene: TRBJ2-3
V gene: TRBV7-3
clone size: NA
CDR3 protein: CASSLVGTSGTFTDTQYF
CDR3 DNA: TGTGCCAGCAGCTTAGTTGGGACTAGCGGGACCTTCACAGATACGCAGTATTTT

D gene: TRBD2
J gene: TRBJ2-1
V gene: TRBV28
clone size: NA
CDR3 protein: CASSLSRQGLAGAVEFF
CDR3 DNA: TGTGCCAGCAGTTTATCCCGCCAGGGACTAGCGGGGGCTGTAGAGTTCTTC

D gene: NA
J gene: TRBJ1-5
V gene: TRBV6-1
clone size: NA
CDR3 protein: CASSEALGRAPQHF
CDR3 DNA: TGTGCCAGCAGTGAAGCGCTTGGCAGGGCGCCCCAGCATTTT

D gene: NA
J gene: TRBJ1-2
V gene: TRBV10-3
clone size: NA
CDR3 protein: CAISESTAIYGYTF
CDR3 DNA: TGTGCCATCAGTGAGTCTACAGCCATCTATGGCTACACCTTC

D gene: TRBD1
J gene: TRBJ2-1
V gene: TRBV10-2
clone size: NA
CDR3 protein: CASSLTRGPHNEQFF
CDR3 DNA: TGCGCCAGCAGTTTAACGAGGGGGCCCCACAATGAGCAGTTCTTC

D gene: NA
J gene: TRBJ1-6
V gene: TRBV6-5
clone size: once
CDR3 protein: CASSYSETQNSPLHF
CDR3 DNA: TGTGCCAGCAGTTACTCGGAGACCCAAAATTCACCCCTCCACTTT

D gene: NA
J gene: TRBJ2-1
V gene: TRBV5-8
clone size: NA
CDR3 protein: CAPSPSRLHLGEQFF
CDR3 DNA: TGTGCCCCCTCCCCGTCCCGCCTGCATTTGGGTGAGCAGTTCTTC

D gene: TRBD2
J gene: TRBJ2-3
V gene: TRBV9
clone size: NA
CDR3 protein: CASSAGGLGGGSTDTQYF
CDR3 DNA: TGTGCCAGCAGCGCAGGCGGCTTGGGCGGGGGGAGCACAGATACGCAGTATTTT

D gene: NA
J gene: TRBJ2-4
V gene: TRBV6-1
clone size: NA
CDR3 protein: CASSEGGQLAKNIQYF
CDR3 DNA: TGTGCCAGCAGTGAAGGTGGACAACTAGCCAAAAACATTCAGTACTTC

D gene: TRBD2
J gene: TRBJ2-5
V gene: TRBV7-2
clone size: NA
CDR3 protein: CASSLFLREGGDTQYF
CDR3 DNA: TGTGCCAGCAGCTTATTTTTGCGGGAGGGGGGGGACACCCAGTACTTC

D gene: TRBD2
J gene: TRBJ2-5
V gene: TRBV7-9
clone size: NA
CDR3 protein: CASSYLPGLAGEGTQYF
CDR3 DNA: TGTGCCAGCAGCTATTTACCGGGACTAGCGGGAGAAGGGACCCAGTACTTC

D gene: TRBD2
J gene: TRBJ2-1
V gene: TRBV27
clone size: NA
CDR3 protein: CASSSSGRALNEQFF
CDR3 DNA: TGTGCCAGCAGTTCCAGCGGGAGGGCGTTGAATGAGCAGTTCTTC